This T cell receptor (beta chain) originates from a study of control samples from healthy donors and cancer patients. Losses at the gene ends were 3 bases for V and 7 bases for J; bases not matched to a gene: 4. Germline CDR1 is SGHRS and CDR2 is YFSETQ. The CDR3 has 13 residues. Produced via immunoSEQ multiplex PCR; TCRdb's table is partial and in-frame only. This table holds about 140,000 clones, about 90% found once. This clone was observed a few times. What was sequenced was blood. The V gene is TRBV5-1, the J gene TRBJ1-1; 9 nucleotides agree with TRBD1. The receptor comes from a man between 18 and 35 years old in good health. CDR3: CASSWGQGLEAFF. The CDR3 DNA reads TGCGCCAGCAGCTGGGGACAGGGCCTTGAAGCTTTCTTT. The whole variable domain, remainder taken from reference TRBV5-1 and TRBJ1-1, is KAGVTQTPRYLIKTRGQQVTLSCSPISGHRSVSWYQQTPGQGLQFLFEYFSETQRNKGNFPGRFSGRQFSNSRSEMNVSTLELGDSALYLCASSWGQGLEAFFGQGTRLTVV.